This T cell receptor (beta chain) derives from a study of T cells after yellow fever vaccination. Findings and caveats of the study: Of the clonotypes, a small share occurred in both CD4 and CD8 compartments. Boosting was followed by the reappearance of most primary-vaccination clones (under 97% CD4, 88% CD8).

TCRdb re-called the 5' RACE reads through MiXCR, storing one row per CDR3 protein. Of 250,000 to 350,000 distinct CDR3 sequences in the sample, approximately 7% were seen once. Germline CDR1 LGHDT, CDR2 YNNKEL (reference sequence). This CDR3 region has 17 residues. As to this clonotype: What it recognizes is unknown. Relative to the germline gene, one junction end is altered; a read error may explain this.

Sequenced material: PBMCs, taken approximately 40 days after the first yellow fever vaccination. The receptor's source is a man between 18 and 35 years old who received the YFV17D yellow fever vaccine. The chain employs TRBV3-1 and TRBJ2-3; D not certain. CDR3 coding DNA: TGTGCCAGCTGCCAAGATGTCTGGGATCGTCGCACAGATACGCAGTATTTT. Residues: CASCQDVWDRRTDTQYF.